This T cell receptor beta chain was recorded in a study of blood T cell repertoires in COVID-19. Overall study context: The study drew acute and convalescent COVID-19 samples from the United States, Italy and Spain. The cDNA or gDNA used as material had been derived from T cells, B-cell-depleted T cells, or PBMCs.

V lost 5 bases to trimming and J lost 7 bases; unmatched junction nucleotides: 6. The CDR3 runs to 13 residues. CDR1 and CDR2 (germline): SGHTA, FQGTGA. TCRdb's table, derived via immunoSEQ multiplex PCR, lists solely in-frame clones and lacks some. Counted here are about 85,000 clones, roughly 85% occurring once; the ten biggest clones make up 5.4%. By share, this clone counts as medium-sized. The sequence came from a man in his 60s with acute or convalescent COVID-19. V and J are TRBV7-3 and TRBJ1-1; 8 bases fit TRBD1. The sequenced sample consisted of peripheral blood. The CDR3 protein is CASSPGTGGEAFF. DNA of the CDR3: TGTGCCAGCAGCCCTGGGACAGGCGGTGAAGCTTTCTTT.